Below are 14 T cell receptor beta chains sequenced from a single sample in a study of T cells in Graves' hyperthyroidism and ophthalmopathy. The TCR beta CDR3 regions underwent amplification using RNA transcripts as the source. TCR CDR3 regions were first amplified by RT-PCR with HTBI primers. TCRdb re-derived calls from the multiplex PCR reads in MiXCR, one entry per CDR3 protein. The sample contains fewer than 45,000 distinct CDR3 sequences, approximately 50% of which appear only once. What was sequenced was blood. Source of these receptors: a woman in her forties or fifties with Graves' hyperthyroidism that later progressed to Graves' ophthalmopathy.

The rearrangement uses TRBV6-6 and TRBJ1-5; D possibly corresponds to TRBD1 (5 bases). The CDR3 is made up of 14 amino acids. CDR1 MNHNY and CDR2 SVGAGI come from the germline V gene (reference sequence). V shed 7 bases and J shed 0 bases, with 10 bases lying between them. CDR3 residues: CASTGYYSNQPQHF. The CDR3 region has the DNA TGTGCCAGCACAGGGTACTATAGCAATCAGCCCCAGCATTTT.

The CDR3 here is CATSSPLGWGYTF. CDR3 DNA: TGTGCCACCAGCAGCCCGCTCGGATGGGGCTACACCTTC. V is TRBV24-1 and J is TRBJ1-2, with D hard to call. CDR1 is KGHDR and CDR2 is SFDVKD in the germline V gene. V shed 7 bases and J shed 8 bases, with 16 bases lying between them. CDR3 size: 13 residues.

This clonotype is medium-sized. The chain employs TRBV7-6 and TRBJ1-2; 8 positions agree with TRBD1. Trimming cost V 5 bases and J 10 bases; bases outside gene matches: 15. Germline V lookup: CDR1 SGHVS, CDR2 FNYEAQ. The CDR3 is 15 residues long. In DNA, the CDR3 is TGTGCCAGCAGCATCTCCACCCAGGGGGCGCGGGACTACACCTTC. It encodes CASSISTQGARDYTF.

This clonotype was detected ten times or more. The V gene is TRBV11-2, the J gene TRBJ2-1; 11 bases map to TRBD2. Germline-derived CDR1 and CDR2 are SGHAT and FQNNGV. There are 17 residues in the CDR3. The J segment lost 5 bases and the V segment lost 1 base, leaving 7 bases of the junction unmatched. The CDR3 region has the DNA TGTGCCAGCAGCTTAGGCAGGTCGGGACTAGCGGACAATGAGCAGTTCTTC. It is translated as CASSLGRSGLADNEQFF.

The chain combines TRBV28 with TRBJ1-6; perhaps TRBD1 as D (5 bases). This CDR3 has 14 residues. Deletions cut 5 bases from V and 9 bases from J, with 14 bases between. Germline loops: CDR1 MDHEN, CDR2 SYDVKM. The CDR3 loop reads CASSLSPGVSPLHF. The CDR3 DNA reads TGTGCCAGCAGTCTCTCCCCGGGGGTTTCACCCCTCCACTTT.

This clonotype was seen many times. The gene calls are TRBV5-1 and TRBJ2-2, with TRBD1 matching 8 bases. This CDR3 is built from 15 residues. Trimming cost V 5 bases and J 1 base; bases outside gene matches: 4. Germline CDR1 and CDR2: SGHRS and YFSETQ. The CDR3, as DNA: TGCGCCAGCAGGACCGGGACAGGGAACACCGGGGAGCTGTTTTTT. Translation gives CASRTGTGNTGELFF.

This clonotype was seen repeatedly, ten times or more. The CDR3 is CASSQGTRNSPLHF. CDR3 sequence (DNA): TGTGCCAGCAGTCAGGGAACGCGAAATTCACCCCTCCACTTT. The chain joins TRBV6-6 to TRBJ1-6, with D possibly TRBD1 on 5 matching bases. This CDR3 has 14 amino acids. The V end was cut by 5 bases, the J end by 7 bases, with 12 bases between. The germline gives CDR1 MNHNY, CDR2 SVGAGI (reference sequence).

The J gene is TRBJ2-7, the V gene TRBV24-1; 16 bases fit TRBD2. With V trimmed by 7 bases and J by 6 bases, 8 bases remained unmatched. There are 16 residues in the CDR3. The germline V gene has CDR1 KGHDR and CDR2 SFDVKD. The CDR3 bases are TGTGCCACCAGGGGGGAGGGACTAGCGGGAGGGTCCGAGCAGTACTTC. Translation gives CATRGEGLAGGSEQYF.

This clonotype was detected a few times. The chain links TRBV20-1 to TRBJ2-1; 7 nucleotides agree with TRBD1. The CDR3 runs to 13 residues. Germline values: CDR1 DFQATT, CDR2 SNEGSKA (reference sequence). Trimming removed 7 bases from V and 12 bases from J; junction bases left unmatched: 15. The CDR3 reads CSVGDSRTDTQFF. The CDR3 region has the DNA TGCAGTGTCGGGGACAGTCGCACAGATACGCAGTTCTTC.

This clonotype was counted many times. The genes are TRBV6-1 and TRBJ2-7; D not certain. V dropped 5 bases and J dropped 3 bases, with 5 bases sitting between them. This CDR3 comprises 11 residues. Germline V gene data show CDR1 as MNHNS and CDR2 as SASEGT. The DNA for the CDR3 is TGTGCCAGCAGTACAGACTACGAGCAGTACTTC. The encoded protein is CASSTDYEQYF.

This clonotype was detected ten times or more. J is TRBJ2-3 and V is TRBV6-2 or TRBV6-3, with D uncertain. This CDR3 is built from 16 residues. The V end was cut by 3 bases, the J end by 4 bases, with 17 bases between. Germline-derived CDR1 and CDR2 are MNHEY and SVGEGT. CDR3 coding DNA: TGTGCCAGCAGTTATATCTCTGGTCTGGCGGCAGATACGCAGTATTTT. It encodes CASSYISGLAADTQYF.

As concerns this clonotype: Given a much more abundant clone one base away, this may be a read error. The chain is built from TRBV5-1 and TRBJ1-1; a possible D gene is TRBD1 (6 bases). V was pared by 2 bases and J by 7 bases, with 18 bases between. CDR1 and CDR2 from the germline V gene are SGHRS and YFSETQ. The CDR3 has 15 residues. DNA of the CDR3: TGCGCCAGCAGCTTCAGGGACAAGGGTCACGTTGAAGCTTTCTTT. Its protein is CASSFRDKGHVEAFF.

CDR3 bases: TGTGCCAGCAGCAGAAGGGGACAGAGCACAGATACGCAGTATTTT. Protein product: CASSRRGQSTDTQYF. V is TRBV28 and J is TRBJ2-3; 7 bases line up with TRBD1. The CDR3 spans 15 residues. Looked up from germline, CDR1 is MDHEN and CDR2 is SYDVKM. V trimming: 6 bases; J trimming: 0 bases; junction bases outside the gene matches: 6. Full variable domain (outside the CDR3, taken from reference TRBV28 and TRBJ2-3): DVKVTQSSRYLVKRTGEKVFLECVQDMDHENMFWYRQDPGLGLRLIYFSYDVKMKEKGDIPEGYSVSREKKERFSLILESASTNQTSMYLCASSRRGQSTDTQYFGPGTRLTVL.

This clonotype appeared many times. This chain joins TRBV11-3 and TRBJ1-4; TRBD1 agrees at 9 bases. CDR3 length: 14 residues. CDR1 SGHNT and CDR2 YENEEA come from the germline V gene. J lost 7 bases, V lost 5 bases, and 5 bases had no gene match. The CDR3 protein is CASSQGTGFEKLFF. In nucleotides, the CDR3 is TGTGCCAGCAGCCAAGGGACAGGGTTTGAAAAACTGTTTTTT.